This T cell receptor beta chain is from a study of cytomegalovirus exposure and HLA in healthy donors. Study overall: Unique TCR beta sequences numbering 120 million or so came from 150 million to 200 million T cells in an earlier analysis. The study, taken as a whole, reports: The authors reported that TCR beta sequences could predict HLA-A and HLA-B alleles. These predictions were accurate for most subjects in the first cohort.

The PCR made use of 60 Vbeta and 13 Jbeta primers. Measured with immunoSEQ multiplex PCR; TCRdb has only the in-frame clones, and not every one. The table lists nearly 110,000 clones, 75% to 85% of them singletons, with 1.6% in the top ten. Details on this clone: No antigen is known for it.

This TCR was sampled from a man aged 50-59 years in good health and CMV-seronegative. Sequences were obtained from PBMCs.

For the CDR3, the DNA is TGTGCCAGCAGTTACGAGGGGACTAGAAATAGCGAGCAGTACTTC. Translated: CASSYEGTRNSEQYF. The V gene is TRBV6-6, the J gene TRBJ2-7, with 8 bases identical to TRBD2. CDR3 length: 15 residues. Germline CDR1 reads MNHNY; CDR2 reads SVGAGI (reference sequence). V dropped 2 bases and J dropped 6; count of bases not matched to a gene: 9.